A selection of T cell receptor beta chains follows, all from one sample in a study of T cell changes during pregnancy in multiple sclerosis. TCRdb keeps only in-frame clones here, not all; method: immunoSEQ multiplex PCR. The sample lists around 50,000 clones, approximately 90% seen once, with about 1.8% in the top ten. Sequencing was performed on peripheral blood, taken in the first trimester of pregnancy. These receptors were taken from a female donor with multiple sclerosis, enrolled in a pregnancy study. The conserved cysteine and the conserved F or W are not part of the CDR3 here. The order of the fields is J gene, V gene, CDR3 protein.

j_gene: TRBJ2-5; v_gene: TRBV6-1; CDR3aa: ASSDTSGARETQY
j_gene: TRBJ2-1; v_gene: TRBV7-2; CDR3aa: ASSLLAGAVNEQF
j_gene: TRBJ2-1; v_gene: TRBV7-2; CDR3aa: ASSLSSEQF
j_gene: TRBJ2-4; v_gene: TRBV12-5; CDR3aa: APDCGNIQY
j_gene: TRBJ2-7; v_gene: TRBV7-2; CDR3aa: ASSLSAQGSYEQY
j_gene: TRBJ2-7; v_gene: TRBV27; CDR3aa: ASSLSRGYEQY
j_gene: TRBJ1-1; v_gene: TRBV5-4; CDR3aa: ASSTRDRPPEAF
j_gene: TRBJ1-1; v_gene: TRBV5-1; CDR3aa: ASAPSGMHTEAF
j_gene: TRBJ1-1; v_gene: TRBV10-3; CDR3aa: AIGRDRGTEAF
j_gene: TRBJ1-5; v_gene: TRBV6-6; CDR3aa: ASRGDRFGNQPQH
j_gene: TRBJ2-7; v_gene: TRBV5-1; CDR3aa: ASSRWGVLSEQY
j_gene: TRBJ2-7; v_gene: TRBV7-2; CDR3aa: ASSFRSGVQFTEQY
j_gene: TRBJ1-1; v_gene: TRBV4-1; CDR3aa: ASSGPLKNTEAF
j_gene: TRBJ2-5; v_gene: TRBV6-1; CDR3aa: ASSELAGGGETQY
j_gene: TRBJ1-1; v_gene: TRBV11-2; CDR3aa: ASSAGTGNTEAF
j_gene: TRBJ1-4; v_gene: TRBV10-2; CDR3aa: ASSVAQGQEKLF
j_gene: TRBJ1-1; v_gene: TRBV18; CDR3aa: ASSTSQGENTEAF
j_gene: TRBJ2-3; v_gene: TRBV5-1; CDR3aa: ASGVDRRTDTQY
j_gene: TRBJ1-5; v_gene: TRBV7-2; CDR3aa: ASSLTQGPYRPQH
j_gene: TRBJ1-2; v_gene: TRBV7-9; CDR3aa: ASSFDSYGYT
j_gene: TRBJ1-2; v_gene: TRBV19; CDR3aa: ASSIDPGQGGGYT
j_gene: TRBJ1-1; v_gene: TRBV2; CDR3aa: ASSVGHNTEAF
j_gene: TRBJ1-6; v_gene: TRBV27; CDR3aa: ASSLSMTGVNSPLH
j_gene: TRBJ1-6; v_gene: TRBV10-3; CDR3aa: AISERTGGYSPLH
j_gene: TRBJ1-1; v_gene: TRBV2; CDR3aa: ASRLEAEAF
j_gene: TRBJ1-3; v_gene: TRBV21-1; CDR3aa: ASSNPSGAEGDTIY
j_gene: TRBJ1-1; v_gene: TRBV18; CDR3aa: ASSPNRRQRGGLDTEAF
j_gene: TRBJ1-5; v_gene: TRBV4-2; CDR3aa: ASSQEGLSGLADQPQH
j_gene: TRBJ1-1; v_gene: TRBV5-4; CDR3aa: ASSDAQGVYEAF
j_gene: TRBJ1-6; v_gene: TRBV18; CDR3aa: ASSPGSGSSYNSPLH
j_gene: TRBJ1-2; v_gene: TRBV29-1; CDR3aa: SVSPDYLNYGYT
j_gene: TRBJ2-5; v_gene: TRBV18; CDR3aa: ASSPAGQETQY
j_gene: TRBJ2-1; v_gene: TRBV5-4; CDR3aa: ASSAGLAGASYNEQF
j_gene: TRBJ1-1; v_gene: TRBV7-3; CDR3aa: ASSLASFEAF
j_gene: TRBJ1-2; v_gene: TRBV5-1; CDR3aa: ASSLAPTEYGYT
j_gene: TRBJ2-1; v_gene: TRBV5-4; CDR3aa: ASSSLALVEQF
j_gene: TRBJ2-1; v_gene: TRBV7-3; CDR3aa: ASSSVGGYNEQF
j_gene: TRBJ1-6; v_gene: TRBV2; CDR3aa: ASNRQGRDSPLH
j_gene: TRBJ1-1; v_gene: TRBV6-5; CDR3aa: ASTLSPTGEAAF
j_gene: TRBJ2-2; v_gene: TRBV28; CDR3aa: ASSLPDGELF
j_gene: TRBJ2-1; v_gene: TRBV6-4; CDR3aa: ASSDSMGREQF
j_gene: TRBJ1-3; v_gene: TRBV5-1; CDR3aa: ASSLRPGTGAGNTIY
j_gene: TRBJ2-1; v_gene: TRBV14; CDR3aa: ASSQDYYNEQF
j_gene: TRBJ1-1; v_gene: TRBV29-1; CDR3aa: SVEGWGAEAF
j_gene: TRBJ2-7; v_gene: TRBV19; CDR3aa: ASSSPSGSYEQY
j_gene: TRBJ2-1; v_gene: TRBV5-1; CDR3aa: ASSYVLAGGGLEQF
j_gene: TRBJ2-1; v_gene: TRBV6-5; CDR3aa: ASSYSWRDNEQF
j_gene: TRBJ1-2; v_gene: TRBV7-2; CDR3aa: ASNQQGQGYGYGYT
j_gene: TRBJ1-1; v_gene: TRBV5-1; CDR3aa: ASSWEALGEAF
j_gene: TRBJ2-7; v_gene: TRBV30; CDR3aa: AWNPLTGRNYEQY
j_gene: TRBJ1-5; v_gene: TRBV6-6; CDR3aa: ATTGSGSQPQH
j_gene: TRBJ1-2; v_gene: TRBV7-9; CDR3aa: ASSLDAPGAGF
j_gene: TRBJ2-5; v_gene: TRBV19; CDR3aa: ASSRTSGGTETQY
j_gene: TRBJ1-3; v_gene: TRBV5-1; CDR3aa: ASSPGQAGSGNTIY
j_gene: TRBJ1-2; v_gene: TRBV2; CDR3aa: ASLPRQTPAYGYT
j_gene: TRBJ2-5; v_gene: TRBV10-3; CDR3aa: AISGTPTGETQY
j_gene: TRBJ2-7; v_gene: TRBV5-1; CDR3aa: ASSFQGAITEQY
j_gene: TRBJ2-2; v_gene: TRBV13; CDR3aa: ASSPKGDSANTGELF
j_gene: TRBJ2-4; v_gene: TRBV7-3; CDR3aa: ASSFGAKNIQY
j_gene: TRBJ1-1; v_gene: TRBV27; CDR3aa: ASSSWGGNTEAF